This is a list of T cell receptor beta chains from one sample in a study of naive and memory T cell subsets. One entry per CDR3 protein results from TCRdb running MiXCR on the 5' RACE reads. Of approximately 52,000 distinct CDR3 sequences listed, about 4.8% were seen once; the top ten hold about 0.8%. These receptors all come from a female donor in good health. Both conserved end residues are part of each CDR3.

CDR3aa,v_gene,j_gene
CASRTSYNEQFF,TRBV2,TRBJ2-1
CASKISGTSYNEQFF,TRBV6-1,TRBJ2-1
CSVEERGVGGGYTF,TRBV29-1,TRBJ1-2
CSVWGERGTGELFF,TRBV29-1,TRBJ2-2
CASSSTSGGPRTQYF,TRBV6-5,TRBJ2-5
CASSLRGGGYNEQFF,TRBV3-1,TRBJ2-1
CSAMREPLNTEAFF,TRBV20-1,TRBJ1-1
CASSEQLAGNIQYF,TRBV2,TRBJ2-4
CASSQGQAGLTGELFF,TRBV3-1,TRBJ2-2
CASSWDRGLGYTF,TRBV7-9,TRBJ1-2
CASSKEKGGRF,TRBV21-1,TRBJ2-7
CASRTPQGAGTEAFF,TRBV6-2/TRBV6-3,TRBJ1-1
CASSQQGPTSYEQYF,TRBV13,TRBJ2-7